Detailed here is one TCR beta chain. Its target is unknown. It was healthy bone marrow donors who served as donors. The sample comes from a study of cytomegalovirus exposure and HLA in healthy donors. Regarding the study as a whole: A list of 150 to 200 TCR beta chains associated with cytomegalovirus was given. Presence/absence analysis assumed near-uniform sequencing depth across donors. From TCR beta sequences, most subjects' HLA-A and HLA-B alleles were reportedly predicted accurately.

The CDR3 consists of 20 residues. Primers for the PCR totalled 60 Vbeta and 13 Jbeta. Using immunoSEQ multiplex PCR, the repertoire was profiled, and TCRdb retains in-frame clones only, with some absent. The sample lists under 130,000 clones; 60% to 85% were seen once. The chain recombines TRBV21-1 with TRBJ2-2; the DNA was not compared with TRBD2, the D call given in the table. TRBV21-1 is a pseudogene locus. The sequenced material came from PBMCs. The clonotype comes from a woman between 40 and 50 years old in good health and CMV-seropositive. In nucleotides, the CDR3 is TGTGCCAGCAGCATAACAGGACTAGCGGGACTAGTAGCGAACACCGGGGAGCTGTTTTTT. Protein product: CASSITGLAGLVANTGELFF.